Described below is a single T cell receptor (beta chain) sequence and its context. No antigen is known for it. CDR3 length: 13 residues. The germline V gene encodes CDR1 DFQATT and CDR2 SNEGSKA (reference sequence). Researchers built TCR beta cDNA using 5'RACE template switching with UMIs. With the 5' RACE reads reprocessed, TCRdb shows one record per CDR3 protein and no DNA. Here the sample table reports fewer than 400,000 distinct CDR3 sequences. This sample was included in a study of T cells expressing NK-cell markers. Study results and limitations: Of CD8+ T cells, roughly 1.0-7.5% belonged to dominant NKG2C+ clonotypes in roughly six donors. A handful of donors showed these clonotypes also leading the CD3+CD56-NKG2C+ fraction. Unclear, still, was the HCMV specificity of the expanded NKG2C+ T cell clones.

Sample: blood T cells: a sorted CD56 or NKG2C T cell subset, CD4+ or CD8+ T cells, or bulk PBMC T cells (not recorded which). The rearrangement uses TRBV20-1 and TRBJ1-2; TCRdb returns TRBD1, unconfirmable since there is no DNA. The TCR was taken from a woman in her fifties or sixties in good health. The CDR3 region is CSARIRSRDGYTF.